This record covers a single T cell receptor beta chain. Its antigen is not yet known. No base qualities exist here, and no much larger clone lies one base off it. The data originate from a study of response to subunit inactivated influenza vaccine (dated by TCRdb to the late 2010s). As for the study more broadly: Deep quantitative T cell receptor repertoire profiling was used in the study to track responses to a trivalent subunit inactivated influenza vaccine. The study at large found these results: The authors suggested that each seasonal influenza vaccination may recruit only a limited number of new T cells.

Cut back by 7 bases and 3 bases, the V and J ends lie 20 bases apart. CDR1 SGHRS and CDR2 YFSETQ are derived from the germline V gene. Measured from the cysteine to the phenylalanine, the CDR3 is 15 residues long. Of the read, only the CDR3 DNA is kept; its 45 bases are in frame from base 1. The library was obtained by RT-PCR. For sequencing, an Illumina HiSeq 2500 was employed. TCRdb cleaned the public reads at Q25 with fastp, built clones with MiXCR and kept in-frame beta chains. For every CDR3 protein sequence, its rows merge into one entry that carries the most common genes and DNA. For this sample the table gives 500,000 to 700,000 distinct CDR3 sequences, of which roughly 25% were detected only once. The ten largest clones take up 2.5% to 3.5% of the sample. Another study also made use of these data, one on T cells expressing NK-cell markers. As noted in the second study: 5'RACE template switching, by which a universal primer site and unique molecular identifiers were added, was used to make TCR beta cDNA libraries. TCR beta-chain repertoires were profiled in sorted CD3+CD56+NKG2C+, CD3+CD56+NKG2C- and CD3+CD56-NKG2C+ T-cell subsets from fewer than 10 donors. Among the eight sequenced donors, seven were HCMV-seropositive and one was HCMV-seronegative. In several experiments an anti-gammadeltaTCR antibody was added to restrict sorting to alphabetaTCR-expressing T cells. In roughly 6 donors, the dominant CD3+CD56+NKG2C+ clonotypes were found to rank among the top 10 CD8+ clonotypes and to make up about 1.0-8% of CD8+ T cells. Those dominant clonotypes were again the most abundant among CD3+CD56-NKG2C+ cells in four donors, at about 25-60.1%. It remained unclear whether the expanded NKG2C-expressing T cell clones were specific for HCMV antigens. All eight donors whose samples were sequenced were randomly selected healthy volunteers, three of them men and five women. HCMV-specific IgG was detected in serum with a commercial ELISA kit to determine HCMV serostatus. Ficoll density gradient centrifugation was used to isolate peripheral blood mononuclear cells from blood. Magnetic immunoseparation with Miltenyi isolation kits was used to isolate CD4+ and CD8+ T cells from PBMC. cDNA synthesis was primed from the TCR beta constant segment and was followed by two successive PCR amplification steps. Sequencing of the libraries produced 2 x 150 bp reads on Illumina HiSeq 2000/2500, MiSeq or NextSeq. Reads were demultiplexed and grouped by UMI with MIGEC, and clonotypes were assembled and quantified with MiTCR. To exclude erroneous sequences, only TCR cDNA sequences supported by at least two reads were retained. Downstream repertoire analysis used the tcR package, and clonotypes were matched across fractions by CDR3 nucleotide sequence plus V segment. Antigen specificity was annotated against VDJdb with VDJmatch, allowing one amino acid substitution in CDR3.

The sequence came from a man aged 45-65 years who received an inactivated influenza vaccine. Donor details come from another sample of the same person, matched by shared clones. The chain links TRBV5-1 with TRBJ2-7, with the D gene possibly TRBD1 or TRBD2, each one fitting 6 bases. This sample comprised CD4+ T cells sorted from PBMCs, obtained roughly 13 days after vaccination. The DNA sequence follows: TGCGCCAGCGTAGTTACGACAGGAGGGGACTACGAGCAGTACTTC. Its translation reads: CASVVTTGGDYEQYF.